The 14 T cell receptor beta chains listed next were all sequenced from one sample in a study of shared clonotypes between healthy human individuals. The protocol was immunoSEQ multiplex PCR, while the TCRdb copy is restricted to in-frame clones and leaves out a portion. The table shows roughly 1,000,000 clones, with 75% to 85% occurring only once. The sample was memory CD4+ T cells from PBMCs. Subset specified: CD45RA-negative fraction. The receptors were sampled from a man between 18 and 29 years old in good health. Some clones in this sample may be carry-over from other donors' samples.

The chain recombines TRBV7-9 with TRBJ2-5; 8 bases map to TRBD2. The CDR3 has 15 amino acids. V lost 1 base, J lost 2 bases, and 3 bases stayed unmatched. Germline lookup yields CDR1 SEHNR and CDR2 FQNEAQ (reference sequence). The CDR3 DNA reads TGTGCCAGCAGCTTAGGGTCTAGCGGGCAAGAGACCCAGTACTTC. Translation gives CASSLGSSGQETQYF.

The rearrangement links TRBV27 to TRBJ2-7; no clear D gene. Trimming left V 0 bases short and J 3 bases short, with 9 bases between. Germline-derived CDR1 and CDR2 are MNHEY and SMNVEV (reference sequence). This CDR3 comprises 14 residues. The CDR3 spells CASSLSPAVYEQYF. The CDR3 DNA sequence: TGTGCCAGCAGTTTATCACCAGCCGTCTACGAGCAGTACTTC.

V and J are TRBV29-1 and TRBJ2-3, with 8 positions matching TRBD2. The CDR3 runs to 14 residues. V gave up 4 bases and J gave up 5 bases; unmatched junction bases: 8. From germline, CDR1 is SQVTM and CDR2 ANQGSEA. CDR3 protein: CSVAAGGGGDTQYF. As DNA, the CDR3 is TGCAGCGTTGCGGCGGGAGGCGGAGGAGATACGCAGTATTTT.

The V and J genes are TRBV6-4 and TRBJ2-4; D is undetermined. The CDR3 spans 15 residues. Germline V gene sequence: CDR1 MRHNA, CDR2 SNTAGT. With 4 bases removed from V and 5 bases from J, the gap between germline ends came to 15 bases. CDR3 amino acids: CASSVFTGPENIQYF. Written as DNA, the CDR3 is TGTGCCAGCAGTGTATTCACCGGGCCTGAAAACATTCAGTACTTC.

In its sample, this clone was seen a few times. The gene calls are TRBV10-2 and TRBJ2-5; D not resolved. The germline V gene has CDR1 WSHSY and CDR2 SAAADI. V lost 3 bases and J lost 4, with 9 bases in between. The CDR3 loop spans 13 amino acids. The CDR3 reads CASSDVGSETQYF. The CDR3 region has the DNA TGCGCCAGCAGTGACGTCGGGTCAGAGACCCAGTACTTC.

About this clone itself: Other DNA sequences in this specimen translate into the identical CDR3. CDR3 sequence (DNA): TGTGCCAGCTCACCCGGGCTGGAGACCCAGTACTTC. Translated: CASSPGLETQYF. This chain uses TRBV18 with TRBJ2-5; D remains ambiguous. The CDR3 runs 12 residues. Trimming stripped 3 bases from V and 5 bases from J, with 7 bases between. CDR1 is KGHSH and CDR2 is LQKENI in the germline V gene.

The V gene is TRBV6-1, the J gene TRBJ1-5; D possibly corresponds to TRBD1 (6 bases). CDR1 is MNHNS, CDR2 SASEGT, per germline. The CDR3 is 14 residues long. Trimming shortened V by 6 bases and J by 4 bases, and 13 bases separated the two germline ends. The CDR3 sequence is CASRNRALNQPQHF. CDR3 sequence (DNA): TGTGCCAGCAGGAACAGGGCCTTGAATCAGCCCCAGCATTTT.

The J gene is TRBJ2-7, the V gene TRBV4-3; 8 nucleotides agree with TRBD2. V was clipped by 5 bases and J by 0 bases; unmatched bases: 6. Germline V lookup: CDR1 LGHNA, CDR2 YSLEER. CDR3 size: 15 residues. The chain's CDR3 is CASSGQLAASYEQYF. The CDR3 DNA sequence: TGCGCCAGCAGCGGCCAACTAGCGGCCTCCTACGAGCAGTACTTC.

This clone has just one count. J is TRBJ2-7 and V is TRBV28, with D possibly being TRBD1 (6 bases). Trimming stripped 5 bases from V and 6 bases from J, with 20 bases between. In germline, CDR1 is MDHEN, CDR2 SYDVKM. The CDR3 runs 15 residues. The chain's CDR3 is CASSPGQGLVGEQYF. The CDR3 DNA is TGTGCCAGCAGTCCCGGCCAGGGGCTCGTTGGCGAGCAGTACTTC.

The CDR3 loop reads CATSSARGVWDTQYF. The CDR3 DNA follows: TGTGCCACCTCAAGCGCTCGGGGAGTTTGGGATACGCAGTATTTT. The chain uses TRBV27 and TRBJ2-3; D perhaps matches TRBD2 (5 bases). The CDR3 is 15 residues long. The V gene lost 10 bases and the J gene lost 6 bases, with 23 bases spanning the gap. Per the germline V gene, CDR1 is MNHEY and CDR2 is SMNVEV (reference sequence).

J is TRBJ1-2 and V is TRBV19; D ambiguous. The CDR3 is 13 amino acids. The germline gives CDR1 LNHDA, CDR2 SQIVND (reference sequence). V lost 5 bases to trimming and J lost 1 base, with 8 bases between them. CDR3 in DNA: TGTGCCAGTAGTCCGGGAGTTAACTATGGCTACACCTTC. It codes for CASSPGVNYGYTF. Complete variable domain (other parts from reference TRBV19 and TRBJ1-2): DGGITQSPKYLFRKEGQNVTLSCEQNLNHDAMYWYRQDPGQGLRLIYYSQIVNDFQKGDIAEGYSVSREKKESFPLTVTSAQKNPTAFYLCASSPGVNYGYTFGSGTRLTVV.

Details on this clone: Other DNA sequences of this sample code for an identical CDR3. This chain connects TRBV30 to TRBJ2-5; D ambiguous. The germline V and J ends were trimmed by 3 bases and 5 bases, with 7 bases remaining between them. The CDR3 runs to 11 residues. Germline CDR1 reads GTSNPN; CDR2 reads SVGIG (reference sequence). For the CDR3, the DNA is TGTGCCTGGAGAGGAGAGGAGACCCAGTACTTC. Its translation is CAWRGEETQYF.

In nucleotides, the CDR3 is TGTGCCAGCAGCACATCCGGGCGGAACACCGGGGAGCTGTTTTTT. It yields the protein CASSTSGRNTGELFF. V usage is TRBV28 and J usage is TRBJ2-2; D is unclear. The CDR3 is 15 residues long. Trimming stripped 6 bases from V and 1 base from J, with 12 bases between. The germline V gene has CDR1 MDHEN and CDR2 SYDVKM.

The rearrangement uses TRBV28 and TRBJ1-1; D gene ambiguous. V was cut by 1 base and J by 0 bases, with 6 bases left in between. From germline, CDR1 is MDHEN and CDR2 SYDVKM. The length of the CDR3 is 14 residues. CDR3 sequence (DNA): TGTGCCAGCAGTTTATTGGTTGTGAACACTGAAGCTTTCTTT. Amino acid sequence: CASSLLVVNTEAFF.